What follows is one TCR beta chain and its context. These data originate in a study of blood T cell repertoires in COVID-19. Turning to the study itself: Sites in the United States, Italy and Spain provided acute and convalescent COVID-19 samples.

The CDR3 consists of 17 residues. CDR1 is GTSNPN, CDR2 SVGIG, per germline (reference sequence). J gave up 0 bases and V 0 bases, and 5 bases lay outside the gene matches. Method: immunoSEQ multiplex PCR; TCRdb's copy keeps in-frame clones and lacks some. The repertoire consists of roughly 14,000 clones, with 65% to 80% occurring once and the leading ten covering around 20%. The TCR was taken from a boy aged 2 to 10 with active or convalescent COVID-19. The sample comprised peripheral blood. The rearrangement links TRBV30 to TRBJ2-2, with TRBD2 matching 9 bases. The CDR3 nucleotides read TGTGCCTGGAGTGTATGGGCTAGCGGGGCGAACACCGGGGAGCTGTTTTTT. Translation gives CAWSVWASGANTGELFF.